This TCR beta chain was identified during a study of T cells after yellow fever vaccination. Study-level findings and limits: At under 97% for CD4 and about 91% for CD8, most primary-vaccination clones showed up again after the booster. Abundant clonotypes from the bulk population could get into FACS-sorted repertoires as contaminants. Relatively few clonotypes were ones that appeared in both CD4 and CD8 compartments. Though it reached lower strength, the secondary response hit its peak faster, day 5 versus 15.

TCRdb recomputed calls from the 5' RACE reads with MiXCR, one row per CDR3 protein. The data contain around 27,000 distinct CDR3 sequences, approximately 4% of them seen just once; the ten biggest clones take up less than 55%. This CDR3 is 14 amino acids long. In germline, CDR1 is SGHVS, CDR2 FQNEAQ. V shed 4 bases and J shed 6 bases, with 15 bases lying between them. This clonotype is labeled medium-sized. Its specificity is unknown. The sample here was CD8+ T cells sorted from PBMCs, taken 5 days after the yellow fever booster vaccination. This TCR was recovered from a man aged 25 to 40 who received the YFV17D yellow fever vaccine. V usage is TRBV7-8 and J usage is TRBJ1-1; D is unclear. The CDR3 nucleotides are TGTGCCAGCAGCTCAGAGCGGGGTGTCCCTGAAGCTTTCTTT. Translated: CASSSERGVPEAFF.